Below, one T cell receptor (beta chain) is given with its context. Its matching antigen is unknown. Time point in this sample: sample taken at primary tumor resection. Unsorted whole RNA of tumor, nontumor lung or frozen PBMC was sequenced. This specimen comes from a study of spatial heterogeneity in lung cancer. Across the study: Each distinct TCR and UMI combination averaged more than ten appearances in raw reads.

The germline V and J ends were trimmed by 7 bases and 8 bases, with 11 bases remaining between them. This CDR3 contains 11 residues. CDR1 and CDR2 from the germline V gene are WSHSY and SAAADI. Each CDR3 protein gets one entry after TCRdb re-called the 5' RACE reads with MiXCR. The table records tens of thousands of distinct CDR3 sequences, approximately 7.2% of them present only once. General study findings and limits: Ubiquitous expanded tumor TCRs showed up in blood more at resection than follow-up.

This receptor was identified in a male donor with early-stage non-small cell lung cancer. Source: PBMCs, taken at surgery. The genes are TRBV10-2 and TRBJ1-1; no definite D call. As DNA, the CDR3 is TGCGCCAGCAAAGTGGTCCAGGAAGCTTTCTTT. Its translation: CASKVVQEAFF.